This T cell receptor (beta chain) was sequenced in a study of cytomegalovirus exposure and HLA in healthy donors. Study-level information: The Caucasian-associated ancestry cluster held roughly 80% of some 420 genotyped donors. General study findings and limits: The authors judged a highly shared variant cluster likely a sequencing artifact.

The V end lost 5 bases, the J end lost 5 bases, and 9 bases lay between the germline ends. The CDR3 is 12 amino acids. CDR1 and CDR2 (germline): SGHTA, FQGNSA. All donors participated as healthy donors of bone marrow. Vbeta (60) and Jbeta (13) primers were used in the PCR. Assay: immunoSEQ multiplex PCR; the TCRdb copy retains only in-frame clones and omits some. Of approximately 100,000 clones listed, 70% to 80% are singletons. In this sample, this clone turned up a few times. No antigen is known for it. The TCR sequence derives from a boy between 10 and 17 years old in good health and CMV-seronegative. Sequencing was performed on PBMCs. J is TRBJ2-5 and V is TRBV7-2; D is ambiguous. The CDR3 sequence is CASSRNRETQYF. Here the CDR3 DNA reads TGTGCCAGCAGCCGAAACCGGGAGACCCAGTACTTC.